A selection of T cell receptor beta chains follows, all from one sample in a study of cytomegalovirus exposure and HLA in healthy donors. Produced via immunoSEQ multiplex PCR; TCRdb's table is partial and in-frame only. The sample includes nearly 110,000 clones, 70% to 85% of them seen just once. The material sequenced was PBMCs. These receptors originate from a male donor in good health and CMV-seronegative. Both conserved end residues are part of each CDR3. The order of the fields is J gene, clone size, V gene, CDR3 protein. The size field is filled for only some rows; it gives once, few, many or a size class.

J gene: TRBJ2-1; clone size: NA; V gene: TRBV28; CDR3 protein: CASSLGLGLVDEQFF
J gene: TRBJ2-7; clone size: NA; V gene: TRBV6-1; CDR3 protein: CASSPGVAVYEQYF
J gene: TRBJ2-2; clone size: NA; V gene: TRBV18; CDR3 protein: CASSPLRGAGNTGELFF
J gene: TRBJ2-7; clone size: NA; V gene: TRBV5-1; CDR3 protein: CASSSARPGERAYEQYF
J gene: NA; clone size: once; V gene: TRBV30; CDR3 protein: CAWSTGSSYEQYF
J gene: TRBJ1-2; clone size: NA; V gene: TRBV15; CDR3 protein: CATSRAPRGRGEDYGYTF
J gene: TRBJ2-3; clone size: once; V gene: TRBV7-9; CDR3 protein: CASSLTGGVADTQYF
J gene: TRBJ2-2; clone size: NA; V gene: TRBV7-6; CDR3 protein: CASRHQGNTGELFF
J gene: TRBJ2-1; clone size: NA; V gene: TRBV9; CDR3 protein: CASSPGTSGGATYNEQFF
J gene: TRBJ2-2; clone size: once; V gene: TRBV10-2; CDR3 protein: CASSQRDIDGELFF
J gene: TRBJ2-5; clone size: NA; V gene: TRBV7-6; CDR3 protein: CASSLTGDPWEETQYF
J gene: TRBJ2-7; clone size: NA; V gene: TRBV23-1; CDR3 protein: CASSRQLAGDYEQYF
J gene: TRBJ2-7; clone size: NA; V gene: TRBV9; CDR3 protein: CASSVDFKGTGSPSEQYF
J gene: TRBJ2-1; clone size: NA; V gene: TRBV30; CDR3 protein: CAWREQGEQFF
J gene: TRBJ2-3; clone size: NA; V gene: TRBV6-4; CDR3 protein: CASSDSGTGTDTQYF
J gene: TRBJ2-7; clone size: NA; V gene: TRBV7-8; CDR3 protein: CASSLGGLGADEQYF
J gene: TRBJ1-1; clone size: few; V gene: TRBV2; CDR3 protein: CASSEGTGFFKDTEAFF
J gene: TRBJ2-6; clone size: NA; V gene: TRBV19; CDR3 protein: CASRDMISGANVLTF
J gene: TRBJ2-3; clone size: NA; V gene: TRBV5-1; CDR3 protein: CASSFGLAGGRLSSTDTQYF
J gene: TRBJ2-1; clone size: once; V gene: TRBV5-1; CDR3 protein: CASSLPGQGLDEQFF
J gene: TRBJ2-7; clone size: NA; V gene: TRBV10-3; CDR3 protein: CAIRGHYEQYF
J gene: TRBJ2-1; clone size: NA; V gene: TRBV7-8; CDR3 protein: CASSPPLAAPYNEQFF
J gene: TRBJ1-4; clone size: few; V gene: TRBV11-2; CDR3 protein: CASSQGQTKIRGEKLFF
J gene: NA; clone size: NA; V gene: TRBV29-1; CDR3 protein: CSVKTDLYEQYF
J gene: TRBJ2-7; clone size: few; V gene: TRBV4-1; CDR3 protein: CASSQEGGGKGYEQYF
J gene: TRBJ2-1; clone size: NA; V gene: TRBV5-1; CDR3 protein: CASSLTGDYNNEQFF
J gene: TRBJ2-5; clone size: NA; V gene: TRBV5-1; CDR3 protein: CASGLGGATGETQYF
J gene: TRBJ2-7; clone size: NA; V gene: TRBV19; CDR3 protein: CASSIFRDSYGQYF
J gene: TRBJ2-1; clone size: once; V gene: TRBV23-1; CDR3 protein: CASIASSSNEQFF
J gene: TRBJ2-1; clone size: NA; V gene: TRBV9; CDR3 protein: CASSVDPTSGRNNEQFF
J gene: TRBJ2-7; clone size: NA; V gene: TRBV5-1; CDR3 protein: CASNPEDRGSYEQYF
J gene: TRBJ2-7; clone size: NA; V gene: TRBV28; CDR3 protein: CASSLASLTTYEQYF
J gene: TRBJ1-3; clone size: NA; V gene: TRBV30; CDR3 protein: CAWSVQHGTTGNTIYF
J gene: TRBJ1-4; clone size: NA; V gene: TRBV18; CDR3 protein: CASSPNPEYLFF
J gene: TRBJ1-2; clone size: NA; V gene: TRBV5-6; CDR3 protein: CASSAGVDYYGYTF
J gene: TRBJ2-7; clone size: few; V gene: TRBV6-5; CDR3 protein: CASSYGGGEQYF
J gene: TRBJ2-7; clone size: NA; V gene: TRBV10-1; CDR3 protein: CASSEGTGPYEQYF